This is a list of T cell receptor beta chains from one sample in a study of T cell changes during pregnancy in multiple sclerosis. TCRdb keeps only in-frame clones here, not all; method: immunoSEQ multiplex PCR. The table includes about 60,000 clones, around 93% detected once. The sample consisted of peripheral blood, taken in the first trimester of pregnancy. The receptors were gathered from a female donor with multiple sclerosis, enrolled in a pregnancy study. Each CDR3 is given with its conserved first and last residue. The D gene is left open where the match is weak. Size values are once, few and many counts, or a class for expanded clones, and some rows have none.

v_call	j_call	clone_size	d_call	cdr3_nt	cdr3_aa
TRBV5-1	TRBJ1-1	NA	NA	TGCGCCAGCAGCTTGGGTACGGGGATGAACACTGAAGCTTTCTTT	CASSLGTGMNTEAFF
TRBV10-3	TRBJ2-5	NA	NA	TGTGCCATCAGTGACGTCAGGGGAGGGGAGACCCAGTACTTC	CAISDVRGGETQYF
TRBV28	TRBJ1-1	NA	NA	TGTGCCAGCAGCTCAACCAGGGCTGAAGCTTTCTTT	CASSSTRAEAFF
TRBV6-5	TRBJ1-5	once	NA	TGTGCCAGCAGCGCCCCAGGGCCCCAGCATTTT	CASSAPGPQHF
TRBV6-6	TRBJ1-4	NA	NA	TGTGCCAGCCGCTTGGCTGCAACTAATGAAAAACTGTTTTTT	CASRLAATNEKLFF
TRBV6-5	TRBJ1-5	medium-sized	NA	TGTGCCAGCAGTTACTCGAGAGGGATGGGAAATCAGCCCCAGCATTTT	CASSYSRGMGNQPQHF
TRBV18	TRBJ2-7	once	NA	TGTGCCAGCTCTCCTCAGGCGATAGGATCTGGCGAGCAGTACTTC	CASSPQAIGSGEQYF
TRBV25-1	TRBJ1-1	once	NA	TGTGCCAGCAGTGAATACGGGGGGGAGAATGGGATGAACACTGAAGCTTTCTTT	CASSEYGGENGMNTEAFF
TRBV9	TRBJ1-1	once	TRBD1	TGTGCCAGCAGCGTGGGGACAGGGGTTAGGAACACTGAAGCTTTCTTT	CASSVGTGVRNTEAFF
TRBV6-1	TRBJ2-2	NA	NA	TGTGCCAGCTCGTTCGGGGCCGGGGAGCTGTTTTTT	CASSFGAGELFF
TRBV6-5	TRBJ2-5	NA	TRBD1	TGTGCCAGCAATCCACAGGGGGCAGAGACCCAGTACTTC	CASNPQGAETQYF
TRBV5-4	TRBJ2-1	NA	TRBD2	TGTGCCAGCAGCATGCGGGGGAGGCCCTACAATGAGCAGTTCTTC	CASSMRGRPYNEQFF
TRBV12-5	TRBJ2-2	NA	TRBD2	TGTGCTAGTGCTCTGTCCGGGACTAGCGGGGGTAGCGCGGAGCTGTTTTTT	CASALSGTSGGSAELFF
TRBV10-3	TRBJ2-1	NA	TRBD2	TGTGCCATCTTCGGCGGGGGATGGGACAATGAGCAGTTCTTC	CAIFGGGWDNEQFF
TRBV6-1	TRBJ2-1	NA	TRBD2	TGTGCCAGCAGTGAACTAGCGGGCTCCTACAATGAGCAGTTCTTC	CASSELAGSYNEQFF
TRBV18	TRBJ2-7	NA	NA	TGTGCCAGCTCACCCGACAGGGAGGACGAGCAGTACTTC	CASSPDREDEQYF
TRBV10-3	TRBJ2-7	NA	NA	TGTGCCATCAGACATTACAGTGGCTCCTACGAGCAGTACTTC	CAIRHYSGSYEQYF
TRBV4-3	TRBJ1-3	NA	TRBD1	TGCGCCAGCAGCTTAGACAGGGTTAGCGGAAACACCATATATTTT	CASSLDRVSGNTIYF
TRBV5-1	TRBJ2-7	NA	TRBD1	TGCGCCAGCAGTATTACTTGGGACAGTACCTACGAGCAGTACTTC	CASSITWDSTYEQYF
TRBV4-2	TRBJ2-3	once	NA	TGTGCCAGCAGCCAAAACCAGGGGATTCCCACAGATACGCAGTATTTT	CASSQNQGIPTDTQYF
TRBV6-5	TRBJ1-2	NA	TRBD1	TGTGCCAGCTCCATCGACAGGGCCCGGAGTGGCTACACCTTC	CASSIDRARSGYTF
TRBV18	TRBJ2-2	once	NA	TGTGCCAGCTCACCACAGGAACAGAGAACCGGGGAGCTGTTTTTT	CASSPQEQRTGELFF
TRBV5-1	TRBJ1-1	NA	TRBD1	TGCGCCAGCAGCCTAAACCCCCTTGAGGGGACAGACACTGAAGCTTTCTTT	CASSLNPLEGTDTEAFF
TRBV10-3	TRBJ2-1	NA	TRBD1	TGTGCCATCAGTGAGTCGACAGGGGCGGCGAATGAGCAGTTCTTC	CAISESTGAANEQFF
TRBV4-1	TRBJ2-3	NA	TRBD2	TGCGCCAGCAGCCTAGCGGGGGGGCCAGAGACGCAGTATTTT	CASSLAGGPETQYF
TRBV6-1	TRBJ1-2	NA	NA	TGTGCCAGCAGGGCGGGACGGAGCTATGGCTACACCTTC	CASRAGRSYGYTF
TRBV7-7	TRBJ2-3	NA	TRBD2	TGTGCCAGCAGCTTACTTGCAGGGCGGGGGGGCACAGATACGCAGTATTTT	CASSLLAGRGGTDTQYF
TRBV29-1	TRBJ1-5	NA	NA	TGCAGCGTTGAATGGCAGGGAGGAACCCAGCATTTT	CSVEWQGGTQHF
TRBV2	TRBJ2-7	NA	NA	TGTGCCAGCAGTTGGGCAACCTACGAGCAGTACTTC	CASSWATYEQYF
TRBV5-1	TRBJ2-2	once	TRBD2	TGCGCCAGCAGCTTGTCCGGGGGGGCAACCGGGGAGCTGTTTTTT	CASSLSGGATGELFF
TRBV6-4	TRBJ2-3	NA	TRBD1	TGTGCCAGCAGTTCACAGGGGCCGGCAGATACGCAGTATTTT	CASSSQGPADTQYF
TRBV7-9	TRBJ2-1	NA	TRBD2	TGTGCCAGCAGCCTAGGGCAGCTAGCGGGGGGAAACAATGAGCAGTTCTTC	CASSLGQLAGGNNEQFF
TRBV5-1	TRBJ2-7	NA	NA	TGCGCCAGCAGCTTTGGCAACTCCTACGAGCAGTACTTC	CASSFGNSYEQYF
TRBV27	TRBJ1-1	NA	TRBD1	TGTGCCAGCAGTTTTCAGTACAGGGGAAATGAAGCTTTCTTT	CASSFQYRGNEAFF
TRBV7-2	TRBJ1-1	NA	NA	TGTGCCAGCAGCTTAGGCGGGCACACTGAAGCTTTCTTT	CASSLGGHTEAFF
TRBV7-9	TRBJ1-3	few	NA	TGTGCCAGCAGCTTCGTTTCCACGGGCTCTGGAAACACCATATATTTT	CASSFVSTGSGNTIYF
TRBV5-1	TRBJ1-1	NA	NA	TGCGCCAGCAGCTTGGGGACGGGGACTGAAGCTTTCTTT	CASSLGTGTEAFF
TRBV4-1	TRBJ1-1	NA	NA	TGCGCCAGCAGCCACCTTCAAGCGGGACACCCGAACACTGAAGCTTTCTTT	CASSHLQAGHPNTEAFF
TRBV7-2	TRBJ1-2	NA	NA	TGTGCCAGCAGCTTAGGGACAGCTAACTATGGCTACACCTTC	CASSLGTANYGYTF
TRBV9	TRBJ1-2	NA	NA	TGTGCCAGCAGCTTAGGTAGCGGCTACACCTTC	CASSLGSGYTF
TRBV7-6	TRBJ1-2	once	TRBD1	TGTGCCAGCAGCCCCCGGGACAGGGCCCACACCTTC	CASSPRDRAHTF
TRBV9	TRBJ1-1	NA	NA	TGTGCCAGCAGCCCTTTCGGAGACACTGAAGCTTTCTTT	CASSPFGDTEAFF